What follows is one TCR beta chain and its context. This sample stems from a study of cytomegalovirus exposure and HLA in healthy donors. PCR used 60 Vbeta primers and 13 Jbeta primers. The data were produced by immunoSEQ multiplex PCR, yet TCRdb's version contains in-frame clones alone and is incomplete. Of about 180,000 clones listed, 75% to 85% are singletons. The CDR3 is 14 amino acids. The J segment lost 6 bases and the V segment lost 5 bases, leaving 8 bases of the junction unmatched. CDR1 is MNHNS and CDR2 is SASEGT in the germline V gene. The V call is TRBV6-1, the J call TRBJ1-2; 8 bases are a match to TRBD1. The TCR sequence derives from a man between 25 and 39 years old in good health and CMV-seropositive. What was sequenced was PBMCs. CDR3 protein: CASSSGTGGDGYTF. CDR3 DNA sequence: TGTGCCAGCAGTTCGGGCACAGGGGGGGATGGCTACACCTTC.